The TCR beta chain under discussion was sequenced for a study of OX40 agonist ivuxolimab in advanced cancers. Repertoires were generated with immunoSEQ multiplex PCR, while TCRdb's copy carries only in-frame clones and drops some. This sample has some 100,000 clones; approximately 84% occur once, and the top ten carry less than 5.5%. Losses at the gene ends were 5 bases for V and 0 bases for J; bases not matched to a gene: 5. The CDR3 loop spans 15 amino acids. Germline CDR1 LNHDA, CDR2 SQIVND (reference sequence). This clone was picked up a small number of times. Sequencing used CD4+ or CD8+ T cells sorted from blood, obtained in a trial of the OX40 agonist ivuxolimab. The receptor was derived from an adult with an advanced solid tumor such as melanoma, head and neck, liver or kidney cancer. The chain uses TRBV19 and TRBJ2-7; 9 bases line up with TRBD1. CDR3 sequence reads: CASSWTGESSYEQYF. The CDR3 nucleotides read TGTGCCAGTAGTTGGACAGGGGAAAGCTCCTACGAGCAGTACTTC. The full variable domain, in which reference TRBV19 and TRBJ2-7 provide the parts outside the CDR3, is DGGITQSPKYLFRKEGQNVTLSCEQNLNHDAMYWYRQDPGQGLRLIYYSQIVNDFQKGDIAEGYSVSREKKESFPLTVTSAQKNPTAFYLCASSWTGESSYEQYFGPGTRLTVT.